In this sample, the clone carrying this TCR beta chain turned up once. This sample is part of a study of blood T cell repertoires in COVID-19. Overall study: The analysed material was cDNA or gDNA that came from T cells, B-cell-depleted T cells, or PBMCs.

Enrolment of Seattle patients took place during active infection, and they were followed longitudinally. The CDR3 runs 14 residues. V was trimmed by 4 bases and J by 6 bases, leaving 13 bases between them. CDR1 is MNHEY and CDR2 is SVGAGI in the germline V gene. Original processing methods: Amplification of reference gene primers was used by the study to estimate nucleated cell counts. Clones were read by immunoSEQ multiplex PCR, and TCRdb kept only the in-frame ones, dropping some. V, J and clone size are taken as reported in that table, and D and trimming were inferred from the DNA itself. The sample lists over 450,000 clones, roughly 91% seen once, with about 8% in the top ten.

The sequencing input was peripheral blood. J is TRBJ1-3 and V is TRBV6-5; TRBD1 is a possible D gene (5 bases). The sequence was collected from a woman aged 45-65 years with COVID-19, enrolled during active disease. This CDR3 reads CASSLRQGLNTIYF. As DNA, the CDR3 is TGTGCCAGCAGTTTGCGGCAGGGACTAAACACCATATATTTT.